This paragraph reports one T cell receptor (beta chain). This receptor's antigen is unknown. No much larger clone is present one base from it, and per-base qualities are unavailable. This sample was taken from a study of CD8 T cells in ankylosing spondylitis (dated by TCRdb to the late 2010s). Some background on the complete study: T cell receptor beta repertoires were profiled in healthy donors and ankylosing spondylitis patients so that disease-linked TCR variants could be found. The full study cohort was made up of 25 ankylosing spondylitis patients and approximately 100 healthy donors. Peripheral blood was sampled, and synovial fluid was additionally collected from ankylosing spondylitis patients.

The run used an Illumina HiSeq 2500. TCR beta libraries were prepared by quantitative 5'-RACE with molecular barcodes. The study's processing was this. A new computational method, built on a probabilistic model of VDJ rearrangement, was used to identify disease-linked TCR variants. TCRdb cleaned the public reads at Q25 with fastp, built clones with MiXCR and kept in-frame beta chains. CDR3 protein duplicates are merged, each entry listing the most common genes and DNA. The V and J calls follow TCRdb's processing rather than the paper's. Within this sample are around 490,000 distinct CDR3 sequences, with less than 6% of them counted one time only. The ten largest account for under 4.5% of the sample. Overall study outcomes, separate from this receptor: Significant enrichment of the disease-linked clones was reported in matched synovial fluid samples from ankylosing spondylitis patients. Blood from ankylosing spondylitis patients appeared to be characterized by a TCR beta motif made up of several highly homologous amino acid variants. Some motif variants were previously reported in synovial fluid and blood of reactive arthritis patients, suggesting common disease-initiation mechanisms. A CD8+ phenotype was shown by the disease-linked clones, which were found at relatively low frequencies in peripheral blood.

Reading the germline V gene (reference sequence) gives CDR1 SEHNR and CDR2 FQNEAQ. V loses 5 bases, J loses 2 bases, and the germline ends lie 15 bases apart. The CDR3 has 15 amino acids, counting the end cysteine and phenylalanine. The sequence is cut down to CDR3 DNA, 45 bases in frame from base 1. The chain was built from TRBV7-9 and TRBJ1-1; a weak D assignment points to TRBD1 (5 bases agree). The TCR comes from a male donor with ankylosing spondylitis. The sample was blood, either unsorted or a sorted T cell fraction (not recorded which). The nucleotide sequence is TGTGCCAGCAGCCTGCTTGGACACAATAACACTGAAGCTTTCTTT. Translated, this is CASSLLGHNNTEAFF.